This T cell receptor (beta chain) came from a study of shared clonotypes between healthy human individuals. Study information: Per-donor plates numbered three CD4 naive, three CD4 memory, two CD8 naive and one CD8 memory.

Genomic DNA from each subset was divided evenly over several immunoSEQ plates. Sequencing used immunoSEQ multiplex PCR; TCRdb keeps in-frame clones, though not all of them. The sample holds approximately 2,000,000 clones, 92% seen once. This CDR3 is 14 amino acids long. Looked up from germline, CDR1 is MDHEN and CDR2 is SYDVKM. The V and J ends lost 6 bases and 5 bases respectively, with 16 bases between them. Note on this clone: Its antigen is unidentified.

Study-wide results and limits: Between a handful of donors, naive CD4 clonotypes were shared at a level of about 5%.

The investigators split CD4+ cells into a CD45RA+ naive subset and a CD45RA-negative memory subset. Sequenced sample: naive CD4+ T cells from PBMCs. Subset specified: CD45RA+ positively selected. The sequence was obtained from a man aged 18 to 29 in good health. Some clones in this sample may be carry-over from other donors' samples. The chain carries TRBV28 and TRBJ1-2; perhaps TRBD1 as D (6 bases). CDR3 sequence: CASRTPQGPYGYTF. As DNA, the CDR3 is TGTGCCAGCAGGACCCCCCAGGGGCCTTATGGCTACACCTTC.